This passage covers 17 T cell receptor beta chains from one sample sequenced in a study of blood T cell repertoires in COVID-19. Some clones are missing from TCRdb's copy, which holds only in-frame ones; the method was immunoSEQ multiplex PCR. Of 80,000 to 100,000 clones in the sample, 60% to 85% were seen once. Sequenced material: peripheral blood. The receptors derive from a human donor in a cohort sampled during active COVID-19.

The rearrangement links TRBV9 to TRBJ2-5; perhaps TRBD2 as D (5 bases). The ends were cut back, 4 bases at V and 5 bases at J, with 15 bases in the middle. The germline gives CDR1 SGDLS, CDR2 YYNGEE. The CDR3 runs 14 residues. DNA of the CDR3: TGTGCCAGCAGCTCGTCCCGTGGGGAGGAGACCCAGTACTTC. Its translation is CASSSSRGEETQYF.

The chain recombines TRBV19 with TRBJ2-7; D is unclear. The V end lost 0 bases, the J end lost 2 bases, and 11 bases lay between the germline ends. The CDR3 runs 15 residues. Per germline, CDR1 LNHDA and CDR2 SQIVND (reference sequence). The CDR3 protein is CASSIDRISPYEQYF. CDR3 bases: TGTGCCAGTAGTATAGACAGAATCTCTCCCTACGAGCAGTACTTC.

V and J are TRBV11-2 and TRBJ2-7, with a possible D match to TRBD2 (5 bases). This CDR3 is 13 amino acids long. Germline V gene sequence: CDR1 SGHAT, CDR2 FQNNGV. Between the trimmed V and J ends, which lost 8 bases and 0 bases, there was a span of 11 bases. The CDR3 loop reads CASRWTHSYEQYF. DNA for the CDR3: TGTGCCAGCCGCTGGACTCACTCCTACGAGCAGTACTTC.

The chain employs TRBV28 and TRBJ2-5; D perhaps matches TRBD1 (5 bases). The germline V and J ends were trimmed by 6 bases and 4 bases, with 21 bases remaining between them. The CDR3 is made up of 16 amino acids. The germline gives CDR1 MDHEN, CDR2 SYDVKM. The chain's CDR3 is CASSTDIGFERETQYF. The CDR3 coding sequence is TGTGCCAGCAGCACGGACATCGGGTTCGAACGAGAGACCCAGTACTTC.

The genes are TRBV5-1 and TRBJ2-3; TRBD2 is a possible D gene (5 bases). The ends were cut back, 2 bases at V and 2 bases at J, with 9 bases in the middle. CDR1 and CDR2 (germline): SGHRS, YFSETQ. The CDR3 has 14 amino acids. The CDR3 spells CASSLGLNTDTQYF. The CDR3 DNA reads as TGCGCCAGCAGCTTAGGACTGAACACAGATACGCAGTATTTT.

As regards this clone: This likely came from a read error, as a far larger clone is one base away. The chain is built from TRBV6-6 and TRBJ2-3, with D unresolved. Germline values: CDR1 MNHNY, CDR2 SVGAGI (reference sequence). This CDR3 is 11 amino acids long. V was trimmed by 7 bases and J by 2 bases, leaving 4 bases between them. Here the CDR3 reads CASTFTDTQYF. In DNA form, the CDR3 reads TGTGCCAGCACCTTCACAGATACGCAGTATTTT.

The sample holds a few counts of this clone. The chain combines TRBV6-2 or TRBV6-3 with TRBJ1-2, with 8 bases matching TRBD1. Per the germline V gene, CDR1 is MNHEY and CDR2 is SVGEGT. V gave up 6 bases and J gave up 4 bases; unmatched junction bases: 7. CDR3 size: 14 residues. CDR3 region: CASSQGTGLYGYTF. For the CDR3, the DNA is TGTGCCAGCAGCCAGGGGACAGGCCTCTATGGCTACACCTTC.

The V gene is TRBV2, the J gene TRBJ2-1; a weak D match, TRBD2 (7 bases). The CDR3 loop spans 15 amino acids. V lost 5 bases and J 6 bases, leaving 17 bases between the germline ends. Per germline, CDR1 SNHLY and CDR2 FYNNEI. CDR3 residues: CASSRGAGARNEQFF. The CDR3 nucleotides read TGTGCCAGCAGTAGGGGGGCGGGAGCCCGCAATGAGCAGTTCTTC. Based on the CDR3 plus reference TRBV2 and TRBJ2-1, the full variable domain is EPEVTQTPSHQVTQMGQEVILRCVPISNHLYFYWYRQILGQKVEFLVSFYNNEISEKSEIFDDQFSVERPDGSNFTLKIRSTKLEDSAMYFCASSRGAGARNEQFFGPGTRLTVL.

The chain links TRBV7-8 to TRBJ2-5; TRBD2 matches 7 bases. J gave up 7 bases and V 7 bases, and 18 bases lay outside the gene matches. The V gene's germline CDR1 is SGHVS and CDR2 FQNEAQ. This CDR3 has 16 residues. CDR3 bases: TGTGCCAGCACCCTAGGGGCGGCCGGCGGGAGTGGGACCCAGTACTTC. Translating it yields CASTLGAAGGSGTQYF.

The chain uses TRBV6-2 or TRBV6-3 and TRBJ2-5, with 13 positions matching TRBD2. J gave up 4 bases and V 6 bases, and 5 bases lay outside the gene matches. The CDR3 sequence is 15 residues long. Germline loops: CDR1 MNHEY, CDR2 SVGEGT. The CDR3 DNA follows: TGTGCCAGCAGCTGGACTAGCGGGAGCGGAGAGACCCAGTACTTC. Amino acids: CASSWTSGSGETQYF.

In its sample, this clone was seen once. V is TRBV5-5 and J is TRBJ2-2; the D gene is possibly TRBD2 (6 bases). The CDR3 runs to 14 residues. V lost 7 bases and J lost 4, with 14 bases in between. Germline CDR1 SGHKS, CDR2 YYEKEE (reference sequence). The CDR3 spells CASHWEVGTGELFF. The CDR3 coding sequence is TGTGCCAGCCACTGGGAGGTTGGCACCGGGGAGCTGTTTTTT.

The chain carries TRBV7-9 and TRBJ1-1; possible D gene TRBD1, 6 bases. V was clipped by 8 bases and J by 1 base, with 23 bases between them. This CDR3 is built from 17 residues. Germline CDR1 is SEHNR and CDR2 is FQNEAQ (reference sequence). CDR3: CASSTGNTPKPNTEAFF. CDR3 in DNA: TGTGCCAGCTCTACAGGGAACACACCCAAGCCGAACACTGAAGCTTTCTTT.

This chain joins TRBV2 and TRBJ1-2; no definite D call. The CDR3 sequence is 15 residues long. V lost 10 bases, J lost 1 base, and 19 bases lay in between. Germline-derived CDR1 and CDR2 are SNHLY and FYNNEI. In nucleotides, the CDR3 is TGTGCCACCGCCCGACTTTGGAGTTTTAACTATGGCTACACCTTC. It encodes CATARLWSFNYGYTF.

The chain is built from TRBV19 and TRBJ1-6; D perhaps matches TRBD1 (6 bases). Germline V gives CDR1 LNHDA, CDR2 SQIVND (reference sequence). The CDR3 contains 17 residues. V was cut by 4 bases and J by 10 bases, with 23 bases left in between. This CDR3 reads CASSKGHPALPQSPLHF. CDR3 coding DNA: TGTGCCAGTAGTAAGGGACATCCGGCGCTGCCCCAGTCACCCCTCCACTTT.

The chain employs TRBV7-3 and TRBJ2-7; the D gene is possibly TRBD2 (6 bases). Looked up from germline, CDR1 is SGHTA and CDR2 is FQGTGA. Deletions cut 1 base from V and 3 bases from J, with 10 bases between. CDR3 length: 14 amino acids. CDR3 in DNA: TGTGCCAGCAGCTTAAGTGGCGGGAACTACGAGCAGTACTTC. Encoded protein: CASSLSGGNYEQYF.

The chain uses TRBV11-3 and TRBJ2-2, with D uncertain. V dropped 5 bases and J dropped 6 bases, with 13 bases sitting between them. The CDR3 has 14 amino acids. Germline V lookup: CDR1 SGHNT, CDR2 YENEEA. CDR3 coding DNA: TGTGCCAGCAGCGCGTTCGACTCTTCCGGGGAGCTGTTTTTT. Protein: CASSAFDSSGELFF.

The chain employs TRBV6-2 or TRBV6-3 and TRBJ2-7; 7 bases are shared with TRBD1. Germline V lookup: CDR1 MNHEY, CDR2 SVGEGT. This CDR3 region has 13 residues. Trimming at V came to 5 bases and at J to 6 bases, leaving 7 bases not matched to a gene. The CDR3 is CASSDRDVSEQYV. The CDR3 DNA is TGTGCCAGCAGTGACAGGGACGTGAGCGAGCAGTACGTC.